This record looks at one T cell receptor delta chain sequence and its context. There is no known antigen for this receptor. The sample holds no much larger clone one base away, and base qualities are not on file. This specimen comes from a study of TRDV2 sequences in healthy donors (dated by TCRdb to 2020 to 2021). About the investigation overall: Over 15 single-cell-derived gamma9delta2 T cell clones spanning the full range of antitumor activity were TCR-sequenced and traced within the bulk repertoire. What the research found in general, with its limitations: Observed TCRdelta repertoires were highly focused, yet clonotype frequency did not correlate with antitumor functional potential of the respective clone. The TCRdelta clonotypes of several highly reactive clones appeared rare, since those clonotypes could not be detected in the bulk sequencing data from the donors of those clones.

Library prep was done by PCR. TCRdb records Illumina MiSeq as the sequencer. The original pipeline was this. When TRDV repertoire clonotype frequencies were reported, clonotypes represented by only a single read were excluded. In TCRdb, clones were called once more from the public reads by CATT, and rows of identical DNA were later combined. TCRdb, rather than the study authors, made the V and J calls. The sample table records about 2,200 delta-chain clones; roughly 63% of these occur just once. The top ten hold about 14% of the sample. Bulk sequencing of complete TCR delta chain (Vdelta2) repertoires was used to follow how often functionally characterized gamma9delta2 T cell clones occurred. The Dutch blood bank supplied purchased peripheral blood from anonymous healthy donors. The gamma9delta2 T cells examined in the study came from the peripheral blood of healthy donors. Including cysteine and phenylalanine, the CDR3 has 18 amino acids. Left in the record is the CDR3 DNA by itself, 54 bases read in frame from the first base. From the germline V gene, CDR1 is GEAIGNYY and CDR2 is EKD. V is reduced by 5 bases and J by 0 bases, leaving a spacing of 16 bases between them.

Rearrangement joined TRDV2 to TRDJ3; the D call could be TRDD2 or TRDD3, with each sharing 5 bases. This clonotype was obtained from a human donor in good health. The sequencing sample was made of Vd2+ gamma-delta T cells from blood. The label giving this sample's cell subset or site can be read as: TCR Vdelta2-expressing (gamma9delta2) T cells. Here is the DNA: TGTGCCTGTGCCTACACTGGCGGAAGCTCCTGGGACACCCGACAGATGTTTTTC. The translation is CACAYTGGSSWDTRQMFF.